These T cell receptor beta chains were read from a single sample in a study of T cell responses to AZD1222 COVID-19 vaccine. Clones were read by immunoSEQ multiplex PCR, and TCRdb kept only the in-frame ones, dropping some. The repertoire has 150,000 to 200,000 clones, around 95% of them found once; the top ten carry 0.64%. The specimen was peripheral blood, collected on day 0 of AZD1222 vaccination. These receptors all stem from an adult in good health. The CDR3 runs from the conserved cysteine through the conserved F or W. The D gene is left open where the match is weak. Part of the rows lack a size; the others show once, few, many or a class for expanded clones.

clone_size j_call d_call v_call cdr3_nt cdr3_aa
- TRBJ1-2 - TRBV21-1 TGTGCCAACACTCTAACCGCAAATGGCTACACCTTC CANTLTANGYTF
- TRBJ1-2 - TRBV19 TGTGCCAGTAACCTGCCCGAGCTTAACTATGGCTACACCTTC CASNLPELNYGYTF
once TRBJ1-3 - TRBV5-4 TGTGCCAGCAGCTTTGGAGGTCTCGCTGGAAACACCATATATTTT CASSFGGLAGNTIYF
few TRBJ1-5 - TRBV2 TGTGCCAGCTCCGACTCAAACAATCAGCCCCAGCATTTT CASSDSNNQPQHF
- TRBJ1-2 - TRBV12-3/TRBV12-4 TGTGCCAGCCAGGACGGAAACTATGGCTACACCTTC CASQDGNYGYTF
- TRBJ2-7 - TRBV9 TGTGCCAGCAGCGACCTAGGGGGATCAGGGGAGCAGTACTTC CASSDLGGSGEQYF
- TRBJ1-3 - TRBV28 TGTGCCAGCAGACCGACCAGCTCTGGAAACACCATATATTTT CASRPTSSGNTIYF
- TRBJ2-1 TRBD1 TRBV5-1 TGCGCCAGCCGACAGGGCGTAAGTGAGCAGTTCTTC CASRQGVSEQFF
- TRBJ1-3 - TRBV7-2 TGTGCCAGCAGCTTCGAGGGGTACGCTGGAAACACCATATATTTT CASSFEGYAGNTIYF
- TRBJ1-1 TRBD1 TRBV10-3 TGTGCCATAGCGGGACAGCAACTTTTAAACACTGAAGCTTTCTTT CAIAGQQLLNTEAFF
- TRBJ1-1 - TRBV5-1 TGCGCCAGCAGGCCGGGTCTGAACACTGAAGCTTTCTTT CASRPGLNTEAFF
- TRBJ1-1 - TRBV5-1 TGCGCCAGCAGCGCAGGTACGAACACTGAAGCTTTCTTT CASSAGTNTEAFF
- TRBJ1-2 - TRBV19 TGTGCCAGTAGTATAGTCGGGACTGCATCCTATGGCTACACCTTC CASSIVGTASYGYTF
- TRBJ2-7 - TRBV10-2 TGCGCCAGCAGTGACAGCACTCGGGTGCCCGAGCAGTACTTC CASSDSTRVPEQYF
- TRBJ1-1 TRBD1 TRBV5-4 TGTGCCAGCAGCATTGACATGGGACAGGGGGACACTGAAGCTTTCTTT CASSIDMGQGDTEAFF
few TRBJ1-1 - TRBV5-1 TGCGCCAGCAGCTTGTCAAGGGGGGCAGCTGAAGCTTTCTTT CASSLSRGAAEAFF
once TRBJ2-7 TRBD2 TRBV2 TGTGCCAGCAGGTTCCAGGGAGGATTAGGACTAGCGGGAGTAACCTACGAGCAGTACTTC CASRFQGGLGLAGVTYEQYF
- TRBJ1-5 TRBD1 TRBV7-2 TGTGCCAGCAGCACCGACAGGGGGCATCAGCCCCAGCATTTT CASSTDRGHQPQHF
- TRBJ1-1 - TRBV15 TGTGCCACCAGCAGAGGGGCACTAGAACCCGAAGCTTTCTTT CATSRGALEPEAFF
- TRBJ1-2 - TRBV5-3 TGTGCCAGAAGCTTGTCACAGGTGGGGAACTATGGCTACACCTTC CARSLSQVGNYGYTF
- TRBJ1-2 TRBD1 TRBV30 TGTGCCTGGAGTGTACAGGGGGCACTTGGCTACACCTTC CAWSVQGALGYTF
- TRBJ2-7 TRBD2 TRBV19 TGTGCCAGTAGTATACCCGGGAGGTACGAGCAGTACTTC CASSIPGRYEQYF
- TRBJ1-3 - TRBV3-1/TRBV3-2 TGTGCCAGCAGCCAAATGCTACGCTCTGGAAACACCATATATTTT CASSQMLRSGNTIYF
once TRBJ1-4 - TRBV9 TGTGCCAGCAGCGTTCAATCAGGTCCTAATGAAAAACTGTTTTTT CASSVQSGPNEKLFF
- TRBJ1-4 - TRBV24-1 TGTGCCACCAGTGCGGGACGGATTAATGAAAAACTGTTTTTT CATSAGRINEKLFF
- TRBJ2-1 TRBD2 TRBV3-1/TRBV3-2 TGTGCCAGCAGCCCGAGGCTGACTAGCGGATACAATGAGCAGTTCTTC CASSPRLTSGYNEQFF
- TRBJ1-1 - TRBV4-2 TGTGCCAGCAGCCAAGGGACTGAAGCTTTCTTT CASSQGTEAFF
- TRBJ1-2 - TRBV12-3/TRBV12-4 TGTGCCAGCAGTTTGGACTATGGCTACACCTTC CASSLDYGYTF
- TRBJ2-1 TRBD2 TRBV2 TGTGCCAGCGGGGGGACTAGCGGGAGGGCCAATGAGCAGTTCTTC CASGGTSGRANEQFF
- TRBJ1-2 TRBD1 TRBV19 TGTGCCAGTAGGGGGACAGGGGTGGACTATGGCTACACCTTC CASRGTGVDYGYTF
- TRBJ1-2 - TRBV6-6 TGTGCCAGCAGTTACTTGCAGGGAGGCTATGGCTACACCTTC CASSYLQGGYGYTF
- TRBJ2-1 - TRBV6-5 TGTGCCAGCAGGGTGGGTCTTCTAGGGGGGAATGAGCAGTTCTTC CASRVGLLGGNEQFF
- TRBJ1-2 - TRBV4-1 TGCGCCAGCAGCCAAGATCTCGCGGGGTATGGCTACACCTTC CASSQDLAGYGYTF
- TRBJ1-2 - TRBV28 TGTGCCAGCAGTTTATCTCGGGTTGGCTACACCTTC CASSLSRVGYTF
- TRBJ2-3 TRBD2 TRBV10-3 TGTGCCATCAGTGAGCCGGTTCCACTAGCGGGAAGCACAGATACGCAGTATTTT CAISEPVPLAGSTDTQYF
- TRBJ2-5 TRBD1 TRBV10-2 TGCGCCAGCTCTACGCCCGGACAGGGAGAGACCCAGTACTTC CASSTPGQGETQYF
- TRBJ2-7 TRBD2 TRBV5-4 TGTGCCAGCAGCTTGGTTCGAGGTGGGGCGGGAGGGGACTACGAGCAGTACTTC CASSLVRGGAGGDYEQYF
- TRBJ2-7 - TRBV6-6 TGTGCCAGCAGTTACGGTGGGACACTTACCTACGAGCAGTACTTC CASSYGGTLTYEQYF
- TRBJ1-2 - TRBV11-2 TGTGCCAGCAGCTTAGAGGGGGTCATTGGCTACACCTTC CASSLEGVIGYTF
- TRBJ1-4 - TRBV27 TGTGCCAGCAGTTTAACCCTCAACAGGGCGTTTAATGAAAAACTGTTTTTT CASSLTLNRAFNEKLFF
- TRBJ1-5 - TRBV7-8 TGTGCCAGCAGCTTAGATGGTGGAAGGCCCCAGCATTTT CASSLDGGRPQHF
- TRBJ2-5 TRBD2 TRBV7-9 TGTGCCAGCAGCTCAGCGGGAGCAGAGACCCAGTACTTC CASSSAGAETQYF
- TRBJ1-1 - TRBV12-3/TRBV12-4 TGTGCCAGCAGCCCGACAGGGAACACTGAAGCTTTCTTT CASSPTGNTEAFF
- TRBJ1-5 - TRBV19 TGTGCCAGTAGTATATCCTCCCGGGGGAATCAGCCCCAGCATTTT CASSISSRGNQPQHF
- TRBJ1-5 TRBD1 TRBV19 TGTGCCAGTAGCCCAACTCCCCTAGGGGGCATCGATCAGCCCCAGCATTTT CASSPTPLGGIDQPQHF
- TRBJ2-7 - TRBV19 TGTGCCACCAGGGGTCTGTCCTACGAGCAGTACTTC CATRGLSYEQYF
- TRBJ1-5 - TRBV20-1 TGCAGTGCTAGTATCCCTACAGGTCACGGTCAGCCCCAGCATTTT CSASIPTGHGQPQHF
- TRBJ2-1 TRBD2 TRBV3-1/TRBV3-2 TGTGCCAGCAGCAGACTAGCGGGCCTACTTGGAAATGAGCAGTTCTTC CASSRLAGLLGNEQFF
- TRBJ1-4 - TRBV28 TGTGCCAGCAGTTTACAAATACATAATGAAAAACTGTTTTTT CASSLQIHNEKLFF